This TCR beta chain was sequenced during a study of T cell repertoires in cytomegalovirus infection. Study-wide context: CMV epitopes that were recently identified and HLA-C-restricted were used alongside well-studied HLA-B-restricted ones. Indications of both CMV infection and matching HLA type were provided by public TCR beta signatures.

Each CDR3 protein gets one entry after TCRdb re-called the reads with MiXCR. This repertoire shows some 940,000 distinct CDR3 sequences, approximately 30% found once; its top ten account for under 15%. The V and J ends lost 6 bases and 6 bases respectively, with 11 bases between them. The CDR3 sequence is 12 residues long. Study-level points and caveats: HLA-C-restricted CMV-specific TCR beta clonotypes were dominant in the ex vivo response. Summed frequency of shared TCR beta families picked out CMV carriers who also had the relevant HLA.

This clonotype has only a few counts. What it binds is unknown. The TCR was taken from a human donor in good health (CMV status not recorded). Some clones in this sample may be carry-over from other donors' samples. The sample was cultured CD8+ T cells from PBMCs, taken from culture after CMV antigen stimulation. The chain is built from TRBV12-3 or TRBV12-4 and TRBJ1-2; a possible D gene is TRBD1 (5 bases). The CDR3 reads CASSQDSDGYTF. The CDR3 DNA sequence: TGTGCCAGCAGCCAAGACAGTGATGGCTACACCTTC.